This T cell receptor beta chain was profiled in a study of shared clonotypes between healthy human individuals. Study results and caveats: Rarefaction exposed incomplete sorted-subset sequencing despite large depth. Naive CD4 clonotype sharing across several donors was 5% to 6%.

It was CD45RO-negative cells, positively selected for CCR7, that made up naive CD8 cells, with terminally differentiated effector memory CD45RA+ cells excluded. Comments on this clone: Its cognate antigen is unknown.

Germline CDR1 and CDR2: MNHEY and SMNVEV (reference sequence). CDR3 size: 15 residues. V was clipped by 1 base and J by 0 bases, with 10 bases between them. The study ran the assay at deep level. Method: immunoSEQ multiplex PCR; TCRdb's copy keeps in-frame clones and lacks some. The sample records more than 2 million clones, around 93% being singletons. V usage is TRBV27 and J usage is TRBJ2-7; no clear D gene. Sequencing was done on a sample of naive CD8+ T cells from PBMCs. The TCR originated in a man younger than 30 in good health. Some clones in this sample may be carry-over from other donors' samples. In DNA form, the CDR3 reads TGTGCCAGCAGTTTATGGGCATCCAGCTCCTACGAGCAGTACTTC. Encoded protein: CASSLWASSSYEQYF.